These 6 T cell receptor beta chains were all obtained from the same sample, sequenced in a study of radiation and T cells in renal cell carcinoma. As for time point: blood 4 weeks post-SBRT, at nephrectomy. The treatment is: 15 Gy SBRT to primary tumor, nephrectomy 4 weeks later. This table comes from immunoSEQ multiplex PCR, and its TCRdb copy is limited to in-frame clones, with some not included. The sample includes approximately 90,000 clones, around four fifths of them seen just once. This specimen was blood, taken from a patient whose treatment included radiotherapy and nephrectomy. These receptors were taken from a man over 45 with renal cell carcinoma.

J is TRBJ2-5 and V is TRBV10-3, with 10 positions matching TRBD2. This CDR3 is 14 amino acids long. CDR1 and CDR2 from the germline V gene are ENHRY and SYGVKD. Trimming removed 6 bases from V and 6 bases from J; junction bases left unmatched: 7. CDR3 sequence reads: CAISSEREGKTQYF. CDR3 DNA sequence: TGTGCCATCAGCTCCGAGCGGGAGGGAAAGACCCAGTACTTC.

The sample holds one count of this clone. The chain has TRBV9 and TRBJ1-3; tentatively, D is TRBD1 (6 bases). The CDR3 runs 15 residues. The V gene's germline CDR1 is SGDLS and CDR2 YYNGEE. The V end was cut by 4 bases, the J end by 0 bases, with 11 bases between. CDR3 bases: TGTGCCAGCAGCCCAACAGGGAACTCTGGAAACACCATATATTTT. The encoded protein is CASSPTGNSGNTIYF.

This clone was counted between two and nine times. The chain combines TRBV28 with TRBJ2-3; TRBD2 matches at 7 bases. The CDR3 totals 14 residues. Unmatched junction bases numbered 4, after V lost 4 bases and J lost 3 bases. Germline CDR1 MDHEN, CDR2 SYDVKM. The CDR3 here is CASSYLSGTDTQYF. CDR3 sequence (DNA): TGTGCCAGCAGTTATCTTAGCGGGACAGATACGCAGTATTTT.

The CDR3 loop reads CATSREEGGESGQPQHF. The CDR3 region has the DNA TGTGCCACCAGCAGAGAGGAGGGGGGGGAAAGCGGTCAGCCCCAGCATTTT. The chain carries TRBV15 and TRBJ1-5; maybe TRBD1 (6 bases). V lost 0 bases and J lost 6, with 18 bases in between. The CDR3 has 17 amino acids. The germline CDR1 and CDR2 sequences are LNHNV and YYDKDF (reference sequence). The full variable domain, rest sourced from reference TRBV15 and TRBJ1-5, is DAMVIQNPRYQVTQFGKPVTLSCSQTLNHNVMYWYQQKSSQAPKLLFHYYDKDFNNEADTPDNFQSRRPNTSFCFLDIRSPGLGDTAMYLCATSREEGGESGQPQHFGDGTRLSIL.

The rearrangement uses TRBV10-3 and TRBJ2-2; maybe TRBD1 (7 bases). Trimming removed 6 bases at V and 6 bases at J, with 14 bases between. The CDR3 has 14 residues. Germline-derived CDR1 and CDR2 are ENHRY and SYGVKD. The CDR3 sequence is CAISPDRDSGELFF. CDR3 DNA sequence: TGTGCCATCAGCCCCGACAGGGACTCCGGGGAGCTGTTTTTT.

The rearrangement links TRBV4-1 to TRBJ2-1; 7 nucleotides line up with TRBD2. Germline V lookup: CDR1 MGHRA, CDR2 YSYEKL. Trimming cost V 1 base and J 0 bases; bases outside gene matches: 6. The CDR3 loop spans 17 amino acids. The CDR3 region has the DNA TGCGCCAGCAGCCAAGGCTCAGCGGGGAGCTCCTACAATGAGCAGTTCTTC. Its translation is CASSQGSAGSSYNEQFF.